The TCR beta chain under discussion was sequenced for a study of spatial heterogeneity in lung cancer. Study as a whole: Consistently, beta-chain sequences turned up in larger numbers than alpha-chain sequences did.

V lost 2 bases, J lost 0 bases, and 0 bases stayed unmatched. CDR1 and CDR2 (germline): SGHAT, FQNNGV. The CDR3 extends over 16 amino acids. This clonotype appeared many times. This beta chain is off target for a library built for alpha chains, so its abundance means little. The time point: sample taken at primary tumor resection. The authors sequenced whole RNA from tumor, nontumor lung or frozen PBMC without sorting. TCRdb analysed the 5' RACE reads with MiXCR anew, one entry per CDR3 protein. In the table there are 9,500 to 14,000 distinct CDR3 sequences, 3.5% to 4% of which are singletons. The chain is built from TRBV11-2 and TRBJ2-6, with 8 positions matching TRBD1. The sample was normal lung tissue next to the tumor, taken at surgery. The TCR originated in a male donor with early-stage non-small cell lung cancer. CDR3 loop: CASSLTGGSGANVLTF. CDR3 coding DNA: TGTGCCAGCAGCTTAACAGGGGGCTCTGGGGCCAACGTCCTGACTTTC.